This T cell receptor (beta chain) was identified in a study of blood T cell repertoires in COVID-19. Study information: There were acute and convalescent COVID-19 samples, and they came from the United States, Italy and Spain.

In germline, CDR1 is SGDLS, CDR2 YYNGEE. V trimming: 0 bases; J trimming: 3 bases; junction bases outside the gene matches: 11. The CDR3 runs 18 residues. The method was immunoSEQ multiplex PCR; TCRdb's version includes in-frame clones alone and lacks a portion of them. The data hold 360,000 or so clones, with less than 90% observed a single time. The chain employs TRBV9 and TRBJ1-1; 10 bases match TRBD1. Sequencing input: PBMCs or T cells enriched from blood (not recorded which). This TCR was sampled from a woman between 25 and 40 years old who had recovered from COVID-19. CDR3 bases: TGTGCCAGCAGCGTAGATTATAGGACAGGGGGTAAGGACACTGAAGCTTTCTTT. Protein: CASSVDYRTGGKDTEAFF.